Presented here are 15 T cell receptor beta chains from one specimen sequenced in a study of blood T cell repertoires in COVID-19 (dated by TCRdb to the early 2020s). Library preparation used the immunoSEQ multiplex PCR assay. Here the immuneACCESS table is served through TCRdb, limited to in-frame sequences with V and J called. Missing clones are a known gap in these copies; in checked studies unresolved V genes cover under half, and the rest lacks a known reason. The sample profile shows approximately 46,000 clones; roughly 84% of them were found once. Over 4% of the sample belongs to the ten largest clones. Sequences were obtained from peripheral blood. These receptors came from a woman aged 70 to 79 with acute or convalescent COVID-19.

V gene TRBV28 combines with J gene TRBJ2-2, with 16 bases lining up with TRBD2. The germline gives CDR1 MDHEN, CDR2 SYDVKM. CDR3 size: 17 residues. Unmatched junction bases numbered 5, after V lost 4 bases and J lost 6 bases. Written as DNA, the CDR3 is TGTGCCAGCAGTTCCTGGGGACTAGCGGGAGGGCCCGGGGAGCTGTTTTTT. Its protein is CASSSWGLAGGPGELFF.

J is TRBJ2-7 and V is TRBV5-1, with D tentatively TRBD1 (5 bases). Trimming took 5 bases from V and 4 from J, leaving 22 bases between them. Germline lookup yields CDR1 SGHRS and CDR2 YFSETQ. This CDR3 has 16 amino acids. The CDR3 loop is CASRDVDTRRYYEQYF. DNA of the CDR3: TGCGCCAGCAGAGACGTGGACACCCGCCGATATTACGAGCAGTACTTC.

The rearrangement links TRBV7-2 to TRBJ2-5; D is unclear. The ends were cut back, 7 bases at V and 5 bases at J, with 17 bases in the middle. The germline CDR1 and CDR2 sequences are SGHTA and FQGNSA. The CDR3 has 14 amino acids. CDR3 residues: CASTRFGNGETQYF. The CDR3 nucleotides are TGTGCCAGCACCCGTTTCGGAAACGGGGAGACCCAGTACTTC. Full variable domain (outside the CDR3, taken from reference TRBV7-2 and TRBJ2-5): GAGVSQSPSNKVTEKGKDVELRCDPISGHTALYWYRQSLGQGLEFLIYFQGNSAPDKSGLPSDRFSAERTGGSVSTLTIQRTQQEDSAVYLCASTRFGNGETQYFGPGTRLLVL.

The V call is TRBV9, the J call TRBJ2-1; 15 bases line up with TRBD2. After removal of 0 bases from V and 15 bases from J, the junction contained 10 bases not matched to a gene. This CDR3 comprises 16 residues. From germline, CDR1 is SGDLS and CDR2 YYNGEE. The CDR3 bases are TGTGCCAGCAGCGTAGCTTCGGGACTAGCGGGAGGAAACCCGTTCTTC. Its protein product is CASSVASGLAGGNPFF.

The V and J genes are TRBV3-1 (or the pseudogene TRBV3-2) and TRBJ2-3; 10 bases line up with TRBD1. The CDR3 has 15 amino acids. Germline-derived CDR1 and CDR2 are LGHDT and YNNKEL (reference sequence). V shed 4 bases, J shed 1 base, and the junction held 2 bases outside the gene matches. The CDR3 loop reads CASSPGTGGTDTQYF. The CDR3 region has the DNA TGTGCCAGCAGCCCCGGGACAGGGGGCACAGATACGCAGTATTTT.

This clone turned up a few times. The chain combines TRBV19 with TRBJ1-2; D remains unclear. V lost 5 bases and J 7 bases, leaving 23 bases between the germline ends. Per germline, CDR1 LNHDA and CDR2 SQIVND (reference sequence). The CDR3 covers 16 residues. In DNA, the CDR3 is TGTGCCAGTAGTCCCCCCGCCGGACTCCTTCGAGGTGGCTACACCTTC. Its protein is CASSPPAGLLRGGYTF. The complete variable domain, with remaining parts taken from reference TRBV19 and TRBJ1-2, reads DGGITQSPKYLFRKEGQNVTLSCEQNLNHDAMYWYRQDPGQGLRLIYYSQIVNDFQKGDIAEGYSVSREKKESFPLTVTSAQKNPTAFYLCASSPPAGLLRGGYTFGSGTRLTVV.

V usage is TRBV6-5 and J usage is TRBJ1-6; TRBD1 matches at 10 bases. J was trimmed by 9 bases and V by 5 bases; bases with no gene match: 7. Germline CDR1 and CDR2: MNHEY and SVGAGI. This CDR3 has 15 residues. The CDR3: CASSTGGTGVSPLHF. Here the CDR3 DNA reads TGTGCCAGCAGTACCGGGGGGACAGGGGTTTCACCCCTCCACTTT.

The V call is TRBV28, the J call TRBJ2-7, with 7 bases lining up with TRBD1. This CDR3 comprises 15 residues. The V gene end was trimmed by 4 bases and the J gene end by 3 bases; junction bases not matched to a gene: 9. Germline V gene lookup returns CDR1 MDHEN and CDR2 SYDVKM. In DNA form, the CDR3 reads TGTGCCAGCAGTTCCACAGGGGCCCCGGACTACGAGCAGTACTTC. This codes for CASSSTGAPDYEQYF. Supplemented by reference TRBV28 and TRBJ2-7, the full variable domain reads DVKVTQSSRYLVKRTGEKVFLECVQDMDHENMFWYRQDPGLGLRLIYFSYDVKMKEKGDIPEGYSVSREKKERFSLILESASTNQTSMYLCASSSTGAPDYEQYFGPGTRLTVT.

This clone has more than one count but fewer than ten. The chain employs TRBV27 and TRBJ2-1; D perhaps matches TRBD1 (5 bases). The CDR3 runs 15 residues. The germline gives CDR1 MNHEY, CDR2 SMNVEV (reference sequence). Trimming removed 8 bases at V and 3 bases at J, with 17 bases between. For the CDR3, the DNA is TGTGCCAGCGGTCGAAACGACAGAAACTACAATGAGCAGTTCTTC. It codes for CASGRNDRNYNEQFF.

This clone was seen a few times. The gene calls are TRBV12-3 or TRBV12-4 and TRBJ1-2; 8 bases line up with TRBD1. The CDR3 length is 12 residues. Germline trimming cut 7 bases from V and 8 bases from J; bases unmatched to any gene: 6. Written as DNA, the CDR3 is TGTGCCAGCACCCTTCCAGGGGGCGGCTACACCTTC. Translating it yields CASTLPGGGYTF.

This chain links TRBV11-2 with TRBJ2-1; D might be TRBD1 (6 bases). V was clipped by 4 bases and J by 3 bases, with 10 bases between them. The CDR3 totals 14 residues. The V gene's germline CDR1 is SGHAT and CDR2 FQNNGV. The CDR3 DNA reads TGTGCCAGCAGCTGGGGGCGGAACTACAATGAGCAGTTCTTC. It encodes CASSWGRNYNEQFF.

The V gene is TRBV6-5, the J gene TRBJ2-5; 13 bases fit TRBD2. Germline CDR1 MNHEY, CDR2 SVGAGI. The CDR3 is 15 residues long. V was pared by 6 bases and J by 2 bases, with 3 bases of the junction left unmatched. Here the CDR3 DNA reads TGTGCCAGCAGGGGGACTAGCGGGGCTCAAGAGACCCAGTACTTC. It is translated as CASRGTSGAQETQYF.

The chain recombines TRBV5-1 with TRBJ1-1, with 8 nucleotides matching TRBD1. The CDR3 totals 17 residues. The V segment lost 2 bases and the J segment 1 base; nucleotides outside the gene matches: 10. Germline CDR1 reads SGHRS; CDR2 reads YFSETQ. The DNA of the CDR3 is TGCGCCAGCAGCTTACACAGGGGGAATGTAGGGAACACTGAAGCTTTCTTT. Translation: CASSLHRGNVGNTEAFF.

CDR3 sequence reads: CASSRVGQGARGDEQYF. CDR3 nucleotide sequence: TGCGCCAGCAGCCGCGTGGGACAGGGGGCGAGGGGCGACGAGCAGTACTTC. V is TRBV5-1 and J is TRBJ2-7; 12 nucleotides match TRBD1. The CDR3 length is 17 residues. Trimming at V came to 4 bases and at J to 5 bases, leaving 13 bases not matched to a gene. Germline CDR1 is SGHRS and CDR2 is YFSETQ.

V and J are TRBV7-6 and TRBJ2-1; TRBD1 matches at 9 bases. Germline V gene lookup returns CDR1 SGHVS and CDR2 FNYEAQ. The CDR3 is 17 amino acids. V trimming: 5 bases; J trimming: 8 bases; junction bases outside the gene matches: 16. The CDR3: CASSAPRAGQGSHEQFF. As DNA, the CDR3 is TGTGCCAGCAGCGCCCCGAGAGCCGGACAGGGGAGCCATGAGCAGTTCTTC.